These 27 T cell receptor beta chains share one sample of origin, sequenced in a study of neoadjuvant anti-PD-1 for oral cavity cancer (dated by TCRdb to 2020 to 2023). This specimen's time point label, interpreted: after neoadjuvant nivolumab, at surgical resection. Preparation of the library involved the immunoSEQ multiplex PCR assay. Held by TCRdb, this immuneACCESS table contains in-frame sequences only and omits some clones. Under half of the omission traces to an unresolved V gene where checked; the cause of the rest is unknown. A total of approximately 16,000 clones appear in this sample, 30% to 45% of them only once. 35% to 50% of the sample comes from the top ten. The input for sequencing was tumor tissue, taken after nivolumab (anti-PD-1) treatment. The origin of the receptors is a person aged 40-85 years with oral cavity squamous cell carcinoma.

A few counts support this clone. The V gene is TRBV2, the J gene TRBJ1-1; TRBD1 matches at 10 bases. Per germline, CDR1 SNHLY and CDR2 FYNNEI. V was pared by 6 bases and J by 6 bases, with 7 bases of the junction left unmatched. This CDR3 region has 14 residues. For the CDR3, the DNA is TGTGCCAGCAGCGTGGACAGGGGGTCGCCTGAAGCTTTCTTT. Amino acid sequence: CASSVDRGSPEAFF.

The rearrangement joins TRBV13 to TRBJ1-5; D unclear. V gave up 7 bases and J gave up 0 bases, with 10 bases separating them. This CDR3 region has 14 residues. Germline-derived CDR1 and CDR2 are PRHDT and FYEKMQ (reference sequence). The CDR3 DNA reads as TGTGCCAGCAAAGAGAACCATAGCAATCAGCCCCAGCATTTT. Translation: CASKENHSNQPQHF.

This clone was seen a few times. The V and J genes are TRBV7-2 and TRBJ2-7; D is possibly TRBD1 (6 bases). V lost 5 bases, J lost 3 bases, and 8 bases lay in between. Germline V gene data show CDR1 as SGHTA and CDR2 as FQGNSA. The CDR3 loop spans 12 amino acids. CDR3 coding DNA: TGTGCCAGCAGCGGGGACAACTACGAGCAGTACTTC. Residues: CASSGDNYEQYF. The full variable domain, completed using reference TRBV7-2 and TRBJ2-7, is GAGVSQSPSNKVTEKGKDVELRCDPISGHTALYWYRQSLGQGLEFLIYFQGNSAPDKSGLPSDRFSAERTGGSVSTLTIQRTQQEDSAVYLCASSGDNYEQYFGPGTRLTVT.

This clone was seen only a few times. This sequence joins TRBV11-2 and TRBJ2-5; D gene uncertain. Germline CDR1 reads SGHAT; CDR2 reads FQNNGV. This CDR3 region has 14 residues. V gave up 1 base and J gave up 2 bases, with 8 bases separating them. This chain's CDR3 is CASSLGTAQETQYF. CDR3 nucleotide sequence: TGTGCCAGCAGCTTAGGTACAGCTCAAGAGACCCAGTACTTC.

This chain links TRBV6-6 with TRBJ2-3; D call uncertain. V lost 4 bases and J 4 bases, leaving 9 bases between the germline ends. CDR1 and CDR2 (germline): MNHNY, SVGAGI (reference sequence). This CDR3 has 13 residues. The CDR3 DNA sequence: TGTGCCAGCAGTTCGCACGATCCAGATACGCAGTATTTT. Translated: CASSSHDPDTQYF.

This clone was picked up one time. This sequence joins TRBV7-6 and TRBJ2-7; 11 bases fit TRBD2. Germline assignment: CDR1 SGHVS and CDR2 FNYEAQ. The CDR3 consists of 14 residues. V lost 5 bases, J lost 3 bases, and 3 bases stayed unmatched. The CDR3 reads CASSPSGGFYEQYF. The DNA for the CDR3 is TGTGCCAGCAGCCCTAGCGGGGGGTTCTACGAGCAGTACTTC.

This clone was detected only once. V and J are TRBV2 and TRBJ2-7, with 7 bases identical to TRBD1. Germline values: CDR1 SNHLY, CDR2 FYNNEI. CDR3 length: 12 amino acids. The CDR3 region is CATGTDPYEQYF. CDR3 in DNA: TGTGCTACCGGGACAGACCCCTACGAGCAGTACTTC.

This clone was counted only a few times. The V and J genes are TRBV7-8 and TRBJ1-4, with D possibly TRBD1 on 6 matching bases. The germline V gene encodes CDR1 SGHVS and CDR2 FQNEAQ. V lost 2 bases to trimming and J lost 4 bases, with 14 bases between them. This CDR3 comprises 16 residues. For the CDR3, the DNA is TGTGCCAGCAGCTTATCCACTTACAGGGTTAATGAAAAACTGTTTTTT. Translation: CASSLSTYRVNEKLFF.

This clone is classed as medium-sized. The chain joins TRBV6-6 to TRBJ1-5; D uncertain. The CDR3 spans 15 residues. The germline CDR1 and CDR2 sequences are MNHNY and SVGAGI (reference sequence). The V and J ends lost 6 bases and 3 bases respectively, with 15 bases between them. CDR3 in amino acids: CASSRYGRDNQPQHF. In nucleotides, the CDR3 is TGTGCCAGCAGCCGTTACGGACGGGACAATCAGCCCCAGCATTTT.

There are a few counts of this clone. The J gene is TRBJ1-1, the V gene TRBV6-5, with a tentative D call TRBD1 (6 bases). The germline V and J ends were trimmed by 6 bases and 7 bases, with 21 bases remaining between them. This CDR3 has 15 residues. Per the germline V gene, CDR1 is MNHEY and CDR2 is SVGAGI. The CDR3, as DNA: TGTGCCAGCAGCCGGACTACGGGGGCGCAGGGTGAAGCTTTCTTT. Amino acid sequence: CASSRTTGAQGEAFF.

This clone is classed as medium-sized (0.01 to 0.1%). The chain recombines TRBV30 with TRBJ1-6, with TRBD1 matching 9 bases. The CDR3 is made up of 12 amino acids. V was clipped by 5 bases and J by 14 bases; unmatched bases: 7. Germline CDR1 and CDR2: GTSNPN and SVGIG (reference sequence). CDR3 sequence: CAWGGQGFTLHF. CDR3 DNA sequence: TGTGCCTGGGGGGGACAGGGTTTCACCCTCCACTTT. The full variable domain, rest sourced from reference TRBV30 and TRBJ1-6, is SQTIHQWPATLVQPVGSPLSLECTVEGTSNPNLYWYRQAAGRGLQLLFYSVGIGQISSEVPQNLSASRPQDRQFILSSKKLLLSDSGFYLCAWGGQGFTLHFGNGTRLTVT.

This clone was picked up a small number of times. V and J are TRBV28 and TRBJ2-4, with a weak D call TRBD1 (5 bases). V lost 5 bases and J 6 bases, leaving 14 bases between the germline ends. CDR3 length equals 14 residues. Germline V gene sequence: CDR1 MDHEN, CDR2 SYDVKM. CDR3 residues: CASSPSAGINIQYF. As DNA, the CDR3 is TGTGCCAGCAGTCCTAGTGCAGGGATAAACATTCAGTACTTC.

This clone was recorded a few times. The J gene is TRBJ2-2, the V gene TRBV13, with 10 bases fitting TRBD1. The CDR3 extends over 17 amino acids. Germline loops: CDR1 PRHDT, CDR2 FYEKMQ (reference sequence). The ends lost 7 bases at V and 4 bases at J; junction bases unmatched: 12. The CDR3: CASNDRGRVLSTGELFF. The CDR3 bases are TGTGCCAGCAACGACAGGGGGCGCGTTTTGAGCACCGGGGAGCTGTTTTTT.

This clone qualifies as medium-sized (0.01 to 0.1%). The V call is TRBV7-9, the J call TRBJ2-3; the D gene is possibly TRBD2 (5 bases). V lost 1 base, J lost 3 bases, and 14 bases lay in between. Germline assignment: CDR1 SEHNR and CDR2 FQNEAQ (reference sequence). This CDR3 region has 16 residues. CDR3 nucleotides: TGTGCCAGCAGCTTAGTAGGCAGCGGCATAACAGATACGCAGTATTTT. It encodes CASSLVGSGITDTQYF.

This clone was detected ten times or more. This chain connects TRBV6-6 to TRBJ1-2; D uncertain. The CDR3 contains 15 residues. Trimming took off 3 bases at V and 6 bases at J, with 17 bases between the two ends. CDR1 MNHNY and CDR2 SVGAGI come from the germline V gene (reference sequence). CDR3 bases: TGTGCCAGCAGTTATAGAGGTGGAACAGCCGATGGCTACACCTTC. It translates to CASSYRGGTADGYTF.

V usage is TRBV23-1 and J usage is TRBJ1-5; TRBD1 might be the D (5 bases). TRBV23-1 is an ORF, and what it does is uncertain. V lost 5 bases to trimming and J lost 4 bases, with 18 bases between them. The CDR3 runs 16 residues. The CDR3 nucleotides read TGCGCCAGCAGTACGGGACCTAAAAACATAAATCAGCCCCAGCATTTT. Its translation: CASSTGPKNINQPQHF.

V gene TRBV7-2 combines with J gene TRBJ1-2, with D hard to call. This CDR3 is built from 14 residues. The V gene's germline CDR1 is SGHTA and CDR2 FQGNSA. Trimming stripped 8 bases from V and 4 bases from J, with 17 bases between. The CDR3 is CASGVRAVGYGYTF. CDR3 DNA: TGTGCCAGCGGGGTAAGGGCGGTAGGCTATGGCTACACCTTC.

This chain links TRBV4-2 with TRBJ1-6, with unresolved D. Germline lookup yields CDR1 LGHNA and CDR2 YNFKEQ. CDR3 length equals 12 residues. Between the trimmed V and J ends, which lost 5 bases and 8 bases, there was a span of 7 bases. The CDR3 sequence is CASSLVDSPLHF. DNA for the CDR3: TGTGCCAGCAGCTTGGTTGATTCACCCCTCCACTTT.

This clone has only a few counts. The CDR3 protein is CASRIRQGANTGELFF. CDR3 DNA: TGTGCCAGCAGAATCCGACAGGGGGCGAACACCGGGGAGCTGTTTTTT. V is TRBV2 and J is TRBJ2-2; 9 bases agree with TRBD1. Looked up from germline, CDR1 is SNHLY and CDR2 is FYNNEI. J was trimmed by 0 bases and V by 6 bases; bases with no gene match: 5. The CDR3 runs to 16 residues.

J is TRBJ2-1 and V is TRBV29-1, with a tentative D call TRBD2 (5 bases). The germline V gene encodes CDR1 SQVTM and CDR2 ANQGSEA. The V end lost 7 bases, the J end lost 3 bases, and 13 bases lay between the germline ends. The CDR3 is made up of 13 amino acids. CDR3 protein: CSAHGRDYNEQFF. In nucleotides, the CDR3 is TGCAGCGCCCATGGCCGGGACTACAATGAGCAGTTCTTC.

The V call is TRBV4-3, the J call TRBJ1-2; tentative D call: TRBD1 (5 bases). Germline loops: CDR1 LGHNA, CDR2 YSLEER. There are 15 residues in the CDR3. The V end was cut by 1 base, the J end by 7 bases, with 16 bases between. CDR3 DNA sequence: TGCGCCAGCAGCCAAGCGGGGCCCGGAGGTGGTGGCTACACCTTC. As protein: CASSQAGPGGGGYTF.

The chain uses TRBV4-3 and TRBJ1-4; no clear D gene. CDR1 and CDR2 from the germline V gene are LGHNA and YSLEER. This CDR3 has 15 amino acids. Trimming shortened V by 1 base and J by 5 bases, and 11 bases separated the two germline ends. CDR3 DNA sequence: TGCGCCAGCAGCCAAGGGTTAGGGTCAAATGAAAAACTGTTTTTT. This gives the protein CASSQGLGSNEKLFF.

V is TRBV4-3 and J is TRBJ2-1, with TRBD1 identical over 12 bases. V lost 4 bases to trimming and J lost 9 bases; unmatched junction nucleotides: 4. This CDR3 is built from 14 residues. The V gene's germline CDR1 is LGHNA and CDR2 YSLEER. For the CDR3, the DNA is TGCGCCAGCAGCCCGGGACAGGGGGCTAGTGAGCAGTTCTTC. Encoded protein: CASSPGQGASEQFF.

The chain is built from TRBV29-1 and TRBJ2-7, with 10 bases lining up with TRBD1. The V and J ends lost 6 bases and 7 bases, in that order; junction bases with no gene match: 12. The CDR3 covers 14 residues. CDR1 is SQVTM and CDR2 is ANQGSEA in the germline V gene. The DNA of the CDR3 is TGCAGCGTAAAGTACGGGACAGGGGTCGGAGAGCAGTACTTC. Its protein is CSVKYGTGVGEQYF.

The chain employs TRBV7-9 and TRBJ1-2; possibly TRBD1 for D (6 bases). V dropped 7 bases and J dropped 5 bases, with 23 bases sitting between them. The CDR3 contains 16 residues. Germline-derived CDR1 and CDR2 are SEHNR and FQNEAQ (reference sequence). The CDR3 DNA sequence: TGTGCCAGCATGCTCTCGACCCATCAGGGGCTATATGGCTACACCTTC. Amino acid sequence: CASMLSTHQGLYGYTF. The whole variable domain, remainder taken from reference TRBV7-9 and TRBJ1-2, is DTGVSQNPRHKITKRGQNVTFRCDPISEHNRLYWYRQTLGQGPEFLTYFQNEAQLEKSRLLSDRFSAERPKGSFSTLEIQRTEQGDSAMYLCASMLSTHQGLYGYTFGSGTRLTVV.

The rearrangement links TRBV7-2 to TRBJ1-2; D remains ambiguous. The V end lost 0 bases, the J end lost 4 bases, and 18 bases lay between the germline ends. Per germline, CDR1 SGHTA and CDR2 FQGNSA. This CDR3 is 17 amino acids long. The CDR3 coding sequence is TGTGCCAGCAGCTTAGCGCTTACGGGCGACGGTGGCTATGGCTACACCTTC. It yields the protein CASSLALTGDGGYGYTF.

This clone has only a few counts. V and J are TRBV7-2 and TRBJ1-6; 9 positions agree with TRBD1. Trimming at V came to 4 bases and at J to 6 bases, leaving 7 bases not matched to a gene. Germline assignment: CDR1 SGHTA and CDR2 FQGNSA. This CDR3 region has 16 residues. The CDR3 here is CASSSTGGSPNSPLHF. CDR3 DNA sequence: TGTGCCAGCAGCTCCACAGGGGGCTCACCTAATTCACCCCTCCACTTT.